A selection of T cell receptor beta chains follows, all from one sample in a study of T cells after yellow fever vaccination. TCRdb processed the 5' RACE reads anew with MiXCR; each CDR3 protein has one entry. The data show 300,000 or so distinct CDR3 sequences, 6.5% to 8.5% seen once. This material consisted of PBMCs, taken around 45 days after the first yellow fever vaccination. These receptors all come from a man younger than 30 who received the YFV17D yellow fever vaccine. The CDR3 runs from the conserved cysteine through the conserved F or W.

v_call	j_call	cdr3_aa
TRBV20-1	TRBJ1-6	CSARYRGGSPLHF
TRBV9	TRBJ2-5	CASSPTPQPQETQYF
TRBV10-3	TRBJ2-5	CAISESKGRQETQYF
TRBV4-2	TRBJ1-3	CASSQEYTEAGNTIYF
TRBV19	TRBJ2-1	CASGLAGGYYNEQFF
TRBV5-8	TRBJ2-2	CASSLPPGGGTGELFF
TRBV19	TRBJ2-7	CASSANPDLAGEQYF
TRBV20-1	TRBJ1-6	CSARDVPQSPLHF
TRBV12-3/TRBV12-4	TRBJ1-1	CASSPSNPRANTEAFF
TRBV7-3	TRBJ2-3	CASAGGVGTDTQYF
TRBV7-9	TRBJ1-5	CASSLDGNQPQHF
TRBV6-1	TRBJ1-1	CASSLTGDGTEAFF
TRBV11-2	TRBJ2-5	CASTPWGVKETQYF
TRBV7-9	TRBJ1-1	CASSNEGARDTEAFF
TRBV11-2	TRBJ1-6	CASSLSVGRPLHF
TRBV10-3	TRBJ2-3	CAISASLAGGPETDTQYF
TRBV6-1	TRBJ2-3	CASSTGMGGADTQYF
TRBV20-1	TRBJ2-3	CSALGPNRASTDTQYF
TRBV27	TRBJ2-1	CASSLLQGLFLGGHDNEQFF
TRBV10-2	TRBJ2-7	CASSAVETLVF
TRBV20-1	TRBJ2-3	CSARGTSGGPNTQYF
TRBV5-1	TRBJ1-3	CASRTEGDSGNTIYF